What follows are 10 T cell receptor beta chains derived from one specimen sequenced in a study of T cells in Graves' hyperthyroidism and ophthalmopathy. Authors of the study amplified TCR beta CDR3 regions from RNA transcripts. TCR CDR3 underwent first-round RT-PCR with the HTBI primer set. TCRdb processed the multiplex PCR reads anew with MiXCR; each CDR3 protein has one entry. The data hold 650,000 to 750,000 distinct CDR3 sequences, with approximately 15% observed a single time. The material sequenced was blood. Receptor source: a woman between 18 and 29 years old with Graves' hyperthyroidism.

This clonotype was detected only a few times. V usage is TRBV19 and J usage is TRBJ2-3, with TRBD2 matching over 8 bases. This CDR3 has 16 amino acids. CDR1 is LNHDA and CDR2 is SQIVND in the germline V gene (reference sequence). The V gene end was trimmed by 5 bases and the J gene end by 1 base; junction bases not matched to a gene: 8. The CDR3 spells CASSVRGSGGTDTQYF. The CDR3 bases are TGTGCCAGTAGTGTAAGAGGTAGCGGGGGCACAGATACGCAGTATTTT.

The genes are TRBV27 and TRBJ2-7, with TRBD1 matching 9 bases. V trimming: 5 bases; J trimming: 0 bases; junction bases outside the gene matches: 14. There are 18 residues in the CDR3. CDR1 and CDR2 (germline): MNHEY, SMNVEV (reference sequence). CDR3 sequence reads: CASSPGQGGSLSSYEQYF. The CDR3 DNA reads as TGTGCCAGCAGTCCGGGACAGGGAGGATCCTTAAGCTCCTACGAGCAGTACTTC.

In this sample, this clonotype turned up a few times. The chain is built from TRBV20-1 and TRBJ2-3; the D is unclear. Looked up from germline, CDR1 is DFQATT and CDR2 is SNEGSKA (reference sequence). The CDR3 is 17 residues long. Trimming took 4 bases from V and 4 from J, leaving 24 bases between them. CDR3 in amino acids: CSAIRRLGSPAADTQYF. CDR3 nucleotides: TGCAGTGCTATCCGGCGACTTGGGTCCCCCGCGGCAGATACGCAGTATTTT.

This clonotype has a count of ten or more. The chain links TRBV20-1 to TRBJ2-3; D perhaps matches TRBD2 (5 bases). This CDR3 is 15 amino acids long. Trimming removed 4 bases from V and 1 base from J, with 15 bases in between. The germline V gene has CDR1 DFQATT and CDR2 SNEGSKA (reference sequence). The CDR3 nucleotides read TGCAGTGCTACGGAGGCCTCTAGGCGCACAGATACGCAGTATTTT. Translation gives CSATEASRRTDTQYF.

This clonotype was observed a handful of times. The CDR3 DNA is TGCGCCAGCAGCACCCGGACAGGGGGCATGAACACTGAAGCTTTCTTT. The encoded protein is CASSTRTGGMNTEAFF. The chain couples TRBV5-1 to TRBJ1-1; 11 bases fit TRBD1. In germline, CDR1 is SGHRS, CDR2 YFSETQ. This CDR3 comprises 16 residues. The V segment lost 4 bases and the J segment 0 bases; nucleotides outside the gene matches: 5.

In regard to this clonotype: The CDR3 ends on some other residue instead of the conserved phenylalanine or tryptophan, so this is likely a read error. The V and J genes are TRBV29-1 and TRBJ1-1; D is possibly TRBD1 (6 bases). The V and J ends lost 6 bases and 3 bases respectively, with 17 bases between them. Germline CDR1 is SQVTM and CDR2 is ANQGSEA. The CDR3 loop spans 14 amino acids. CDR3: CSVANRVSDTEAFL. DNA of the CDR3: TGCAGCGTCGCAAACAGGGTCTCGGACACTGAAGCTTTCCTT.

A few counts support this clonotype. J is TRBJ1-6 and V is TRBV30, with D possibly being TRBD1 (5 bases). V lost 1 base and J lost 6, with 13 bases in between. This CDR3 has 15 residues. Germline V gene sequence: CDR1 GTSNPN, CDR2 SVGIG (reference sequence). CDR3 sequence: CAWSERAGGNSPLHF. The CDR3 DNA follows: TGTGCCTGGAGTGAGAGGGCTGGGGGTAATTCACCCCTCCACTTT.

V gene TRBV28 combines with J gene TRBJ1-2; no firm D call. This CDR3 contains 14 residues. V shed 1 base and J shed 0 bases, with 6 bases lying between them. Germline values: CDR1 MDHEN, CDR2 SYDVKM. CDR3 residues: CASSLLLSNYGYTF. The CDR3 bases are TGTGCCAGCAGTTTATTACTTTCTAACTATGGCTACACCTTC.

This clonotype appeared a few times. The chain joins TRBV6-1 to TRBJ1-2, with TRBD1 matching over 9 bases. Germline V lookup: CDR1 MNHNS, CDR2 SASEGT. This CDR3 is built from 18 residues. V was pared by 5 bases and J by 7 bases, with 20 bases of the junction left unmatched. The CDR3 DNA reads TGTGCCAGCAGTTATCCTAGGGACAGGGCCGGCGGGTTGGCTGGCTACACCTTC. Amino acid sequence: CASSYPRDRAGGLAGYTF.

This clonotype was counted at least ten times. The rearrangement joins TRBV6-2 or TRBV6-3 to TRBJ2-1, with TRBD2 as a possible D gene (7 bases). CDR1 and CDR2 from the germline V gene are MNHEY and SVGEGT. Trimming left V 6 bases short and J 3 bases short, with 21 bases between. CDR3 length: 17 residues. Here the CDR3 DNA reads TGTGCCAGCAGCGGAACGGGGGCTAGCGGTAGCTACAATGAGCAGTTCTTC. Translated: CASSGTGASGSYNEQFF.